These 18 T cell receptor beta chains share one sample of origin, sequenced in a study of cytomegalovirus exposure and HLA in healthy donors. Vbeta (60) and Jbeta (13) primers were used in the PCR. Profiled with immunoSEQ multiplex PCR; TCRdb holds only in-frame clones, not every one. Of 150,000 to 200,000 clones in the sample, more than 60% were seen once. The sequenced sample was PBMCs. The receptors derive from a female donor in good health and CMV-seronegative.

This chain connects TRBV11-2 to TRBJ2-3; perhaps TRBD2 as D (6 bases). Trimming stripped 3 bases from V and 0 bases from J, with 10 bases between. Germline values: CDR1 SGHAT, CDR2 FQNNGV. This CDR3 has 15 amino acids. This CDR3 reads CASSFRAGSTDTQYF. CDR3 coding DNA: TGTGCCAGCAGCTTCCGTGCGGGGAGCACAGATACGCAGTATTTT. Full variable domain (remainder filled in from reference TRBV11-2 and TRBJ2-3): EAGVAQSPRYKIIEKRQSVAFWCNPISGHATLYWYQQILGQGPKLLIQFQNNGVVDDSQLPKDRFSAERLKGVDSTLKIQPAKLEDSAVYLCASSFRAGSTDTQYFGPGTRLTVL.

This clone was picked up a small number of times. The J gene is TRBJ1-2, the V gene TRBV15; D is undetermined. V was pared by 5 bases and J by 8 bases, with 18 bases between. Germline lookup yields CDR1 LNHNV and CDR2 YYDKDF (reference sequence). The length of the CDR3 is 14 residues. The CDR3 is CATSGPEPREGYTF. The DNA of the CDR3 is TGTGCCACCAGCGGTCCGGAGCCCCGCGAGGGCTACACCTTC.

This clone came up a few times. The chain employs TRBV5-5 and TRBJ1-1; the D gene is possibly TRBD1 (5 bases). The CDR3 length is 15 residues. Trimming pared 1 base from V and 5 bases from J, leaving 15 bases between. Germline CDR1 SGHKS, CDR2 YYEKEE (reference sequence). CDR3 region: CASSLNWGPGTEAFF. The CDR3, as DNA: TGTGCCAGCAGCTTGAATTGGGGCCCAGGGACTGAAGCTTTCTTT. Supplemented by reference TRBV5-5 and TRBJ1-1, the full variable domain reads DAGVTQSPTHLIKTRGQQVTLRCSPISGHKSVSWYQQVLGQGPQFIFQYYEKEERGRGNFPDRFSARQFPNYSSELNVNALLLGDSALYLCASSLNWGPGTEAFFGQGTRLTVV.

The chain carries TRBV6-1 and TRBJ2-1, with D possibly TRBD1 on 5 matching bases. Germline values: CDR1 MNHNS, CDR2 SASEGT. The germline V and J ends were trimmed by 7 bases and 5 bases, with 15 bases remaining between them. The CDR3 extends over 14 amino acids. In DNA form, the CDR3 reads TGTGCCAGCACGCAAACAGGATCCCACAATGAGCAGTTCTTC. It translates to CASTQTGSHNEQFF.

V is TRBV11-2 and J is TRBJ2-7; the match to TRBD2 covers 12 bases. This CDR3 region has 15 residues. Germline V CDR1 and CDR2: SGHAT, FQNNGV. J lost 6 bases, V lost 3 bases, and 6 bases had no gene match. The CDR3 sequence is CASSLASGRGPEQYF. DNA for the CDR3: TGTGCCAGCAGCTTGGCTAGCGGGAGGGGGCCCGAGCAGTACTTC.

This rearrangement joins TRBV19 to TRBJ2-2; 7 bases match TRBD1. CDR1 LNHDA and CDR2 SQIVND come from the germline V gene (reference sequence). Trimming at V came to 6 bases and at J to 2 bases, leaving 6 bases not matched to a gene. This CDR3 has 15 residues. The CDR3 loop reads CASSTGVVNTGELFF. The CDR3, as DNA: TGTGCCAGTAGCACAGGGGTCGTTAACACCGGGGAGCTGTTTTTT.

The V and J genes are TRBV11-2 and TRBJ2-5; D gene uncertain. V lost 1 base and J 4 bases, leaving 7 bases between the germline ends. The germline CDR1 and CDR2 sequences are SGHAT and FQNNGV. This CDR3 is 13 amino acids long. The CDR3 reads CASSLGRGETQYF. As DNA, the CDR3 is TGTGCCAGCAGCTTAGGTAGAGGAGAGACCCAGTACTTC.

The DNA of the CDR3 is TGCGCCAGCAGCCCCGGGGGAAGATTGGATGAGCAGTTCTTC. It yields the protein CASSPGGRLDEQFF. V and J are TRBV5-1 and TRBJ2-1; perhaps TRBD2 as D (6 bases). Trimming removed 4 bases from V and 8 bases from J, with 16 bases in between. Germline CDR1 reads SGHRS; CDR2 reads YFSETQ. The CDR3 has 14 amino acids.

Regarding this clone: Additional DNA sequences in this sample encode the identical CDR3. The V and J genes are TRBV6-5 and TRBJ1-6; TRBD1 aligns across 9 bases. The CDR3 has 14 residues. Germline assignment: CDR1 MNHEY and CDR2 SVGAGI. The ends lost 6 bases at V and 7 bases at J; junction bases unmatched: 4. DNA of the CDR3: TGTGCCAGCAGACCTACAGGGGGCAATTCACCCCTCCACTTT. Protein sequence: CASRPTGGNSPLHF.

The rearrangement uses TRBV5-4 and TRBJ2-2; tentative D call: TRBD2 (6 bases). V shed 0 bases and J shed 2 bases, with 8 bases lying between them. CDR1 and CDR2 (germline): SGHNT, YYREEE (reference sequence). The CDR3 sequence is 15 residues long. CDR3 residues: CASSLGLGNTGELFF. The CDR3 DNA reads as TGTGCCAGCAGCTTGGGACTAGGAAACACCGGGGAGCTGTTTTTT.

CDR3 nucleotide sequence: TGTGCCAGCAGCTTTGGGACTTTTCCGGATACGCAGTATTTT. Translated, it gives CASSFGTFPDTQYF. V gene TRBV11-2 combines with J gene TRBJ2-3, with a tentative D call TRBD2 (6 bases). The CDR3 is made up of 14 amino acids. Deletions cut 3 bases from V and 6 bases from J, with 13 bases between. Germline loops: CDR1 SGHAT, CDR2 FQNNGV.

The V call is TRBV6-4, the J call TRBJ1-1, with 9 bases identical to TRBD1. Looked up from germline, CDR1 is MRHNA and CDR2 is SNTAGT. This CDR3 region has 17 residues. V shed 0 bases, J shed 4 bases, and the junction held 9 bases outside the gene matches. The CDR3, as DNA: TGTGCCAGCAGTGACTCCGAAGGGGACAGGGACAGCACTGAAGCTTTCTTT. Residues: CASSDSEGDRDSTEAFF.

The chain uses TRBV6-5 and TRBJ2-3; D not resolved. Germline values: CDR1 MNHEY, CDR2 SVGAGI. Trimming pared 5 bases from V and 5 bases from J, leaving 14 bases between. The CDR3 is 14 amino acids. CDR3 sequence reads: CASSEVHPLDTQYF. The CDR3 DNA follows: TGTGCCAGCAGTGAGGTTCACCCTCTAGATACGCAGTATTTT.

This clone has a single count. The chain has TRBV19 and TRBJ1-6; TRBD1 aligns across 8 bases. CDR3 length: 15 residues. CDR1 and CDR2 from the germline V gene are LNHDA and SQIVND (reference sequence). V shed 4 bases, J shed 7 bases, and the junction held 6 bases outside the gene matches. The CDR3 region has the DNA TGTGCCAGTAGTACGGGACAGGCGAGGAATTCACCCCTCCACTTT. This encodes CASSTGQARNSPLHF.

The chain uses TRBV9 and TRBJ1-1; D perhaps matches TRBD1 (5 bases). The germline V gene encodes CDR1 SGDLS and CDR2 YYNGEE. The CDR3 loop spans 16 amino acids. Trimming cost V 4 bases and J 5 bases, with 21 bases left between them. The CDR3 coding sequence is TGTGCCAGCAGCCCCATTGGGAGCGGGTGGGGGACTGAAGCTTTCTTT. Translating it yields CASSPIGSGWGTEAFF.

This clone occurred a few times. The DNA for the CDR3 is TGTGCCAGCAGCCGAGGAGGGGGCAATCAGCCCCAGCATTTT. This translates into CASSRGGGNQPQHF. The chain carries TRBV7-3 and TRBJ1-5; a weak D match, TRBD1 (5 bases). There are 14 residues in the CDR3. Germline CDR1 SGHTA, CDR2 FQGTGA. V was pared by 5 bases and J by 2 bases, with 10 bases between.

This clone was seen a few times. This rearrangement joins TRBV7-9 to TRBJ1-2; 7 positions match TRBD1. The germline gives CDR1 SEHNR, CDR2 FQNEAQ (reference sequence). The J segment lost 2 bases and the V segment lost 5 bases, leaving 5 bases of the junction unmatched. CDR3 length equals 14 residues. The CDR3 protein is CASSEDRMNYGYTF. The CDR3 DNA sequence: TGTGCCAGCAGCGAGGACAGGATGAACTATGGCTACACCTTC.

The V and J genes are TRBV19 and TRBJ1-1; TRBD1 matches at 8 bases. From germline, CDR1 is LNHDA and CDR2 SQIVND (reference sequence). The CDR3 is 14 amino acids. V trimming: 7 bases; J trimming: 0 bases; junction bases outside the gene matches: 4. In DNA, the CDR3 is TGTGCCAGTATTCCGGACAGGGTGAACACTGAAGCTTTCTTT. Protein sequence: CASIPDRVNTEAFF.